One T cell receptor beta chain is described in this entry. The antigen remains undetermined. The entry originates in a study of cytomegalovirus exposure and HLA in healthy donors. On the study more broadly: HLA-typed donors were the source of approximately 88 million unique TCRs, which an early data release held.

The primer mix had 60 Vbeta and 13 Jbeta primers. Generated by immunoSEQ multiplex PCR, the TCRdb table keeps only in-frame clones and is missing some. The sample carries over 150,000 clones, about 80% recorded once. Per the germline V gene, CDR1 is MDHEN and CDR2 is SYDVKM. V lost 5 bases and J 2 bases, leaving 22 bases between the germline ends. The CDR3 loop spans 18 amino acids. Findings and caveats of the study: Within an earlier analysis, most TCR beta V segments proved productive either about 87% or about 30% of the time.

The chain joins TRBV28 to TRBJ1-5, with D tentatively TRBD1 (6 bases). This receptor was taken from a girl between 5 and 17 years old in good health and CMV-seropositive. The specimen was PBMCs. The CDR3 region is CASSPYRRGGFGNQPQHF. CDR3 DNA sequence: TGTGCCAGCAGTCCCTACCGAAGGGGGGGATTCGGCAATCAGCCCCAGCATTTT.